This TCR beta chain was identified during a study of T cells in Graves' hyperthyroidism and ophthalmopathy. This CDR3 has 16 amino acids. Germline loops: CDR1 SGHAT, CDR2 FQNNGV. J lost 5 bases, V lost 2 bases, and 6 bases had no gene match. Authors of the study amplified TCR beta CDR3 regions from RNA transcripts. TCR CDR3 regions were first amplified by RT-PCR with HTBI primers. One entry per CDR3 protein, called by TCRdb with MiXCR from the multiplex PCR reads. The repertoire includes over 350,000 distinct CDR3 sequences, more than 12% of them detected once, and over 25% sits in the top ten. This clonotype was seen at least ten times.

Sequenced input: blood. The receptor's source is a man aged 50 or older with Graves' ophthalmopathy. The V call is TRBV11-2, the J call TRBJ2-5, with 12 bases lining up with TRBD2. This CDR3 reads CASSLSSGRARETQYF. The CDR3 DNA reads as TGTGCCAGCAGCTTATCTAGCGGGAGGGCCAGGGAGACCCAGTACTTC.